The clone carrying this T cell receptor beta chain turned up a few times. Its antigen is still unknown. The sample comes from a study of blood T cells in healthy people across ages. Per the germline V gene, CDR1 is SGHAT and CDR2 is FQNNGV. Trimming cost V 3 bases and J 2 bases; bases outside gene matches: 12. This CDR3 comprises 17 residues. Sample-barcoded 5' priming and a J-beta primer mix drove a second PCR of about 6 to 12 cycles. Unique molecular identifiers of 12 random nucleotides labeled each cDNA. MiXCR was run by TCRdb on the 5' RACE reads, yielding one entry per CDR3 protein. The sample consists of 1.5 million to 2 million distinct CDR3 sequences, approximately 40% of them appearing once. General study points: Age advanced and TCR beta diversity per million T cells fell, roughly linearly.

Material: blood. The source of this sequence is a human donor in good health. The V and J genes are TRBV11-2 and TRBJ2-7; 8 positions agree with TRBD1. The CDR3 coding sequence is TGTGCCAGCAGCTTCATGGGTTCCGGGACAGGTACCTACGAGCAGTACTTC. This translates into CASSFMGSGTGTYEQYF.